This T cell receptor (beta chain) emerged from a study of shared clonotypes between healthy human individuals. The count of this clone is one. Its antigen remains unidentified. Method: immunoSEQ multiplex PCR; TCRdb's copy keeps in-frame clones and lacks some. The sample holds about 2.3 million clones, 90% to 95% seen once. General study findings and limits: Researchers found naive subsets generally carried larger estimated richness than memory subsets.

Germline CDR1 LNHDA, CDR2 SQIVND (reference sequence). This CDR3 is 12 amino acids long. V was shortened by 6 bases and J by 1 base, with 6 bases between the two germline ends. The sample comprised naive CD4+ T cells from PBMCs. Subset: CD45RA+ positively selected. The chain combines TRBV19 with TRBJ1-2, with D possibly matching TRBD1 (6 bases). The sequence derives from a man in his late teens or twenties in good health. Some clones in this sample may be carry-over from other donors' samples. CDR3 in DNA: TGTGCCAGTAGGGACAGTAACTATGGCTACACCTTC. As protein: CASRDSNYGYTF.